What follows describes a single T cell receptor (beta chain). The target antigen is unknown. This entry comes from a study of T cell responses to AZD1222 COVID-19 vaccine. Findings and limits, study-wide: Vaccine-associated CD4 TCRs ranged over spike, dominating at 160-218 and 743-854.

The data were produced by immunoSEQ multiplex PCR, yet TCRdb's version contains in-frame clones alone and is incomplete. This table holds 90,000 to 150,000 clones, 88% found once. The CDR3 consists of 13 residues. Germline assignment: CDR1 MDHEN and CDR2 SYDVKM. V lost 2 bases and J lost 6, with 7 bases in between. Sequencing was performed on peripheral blood, taken on day 0 of AZD1222 vaccination. The rearrangement uses TRBV28 and TRBJ2-2; D is ambiguous. This sequence was found in an adult in good health. The DNA of the CDR3 is TGTGCCAGCAGTTTAAAATGGGCCGGGGAGCTGTTTTTT. Translating gives CASSLKWAGELFF.